The sequence of this T cell receptor beta chain was determined in a study of T cells in Graves' hyperthyroidism and ophthalmopathy. This clonotype was counted ten times or more. Progressors' blood was drawn at hyperthyroidism diagnosis, before ophthalmopathy symptoms. From germline, CDR1 is SGHDN and CDR2 FVKESK. The V and J ends lost 6 bases and 4 bases, in that order; junction bases with no gene match: 5. This CDR3 has 13 amino acids. The investigators amplified TCR beta CDR3 regions from RNA transcripts. Carried out on the TCR CDR3, a first-round RT-PCR used the HTBI primer set. TCRdb re-called the multiplex PCR reads through MiXCR, storing one row per CDR3 protein. The sample shows around 250,000 distinct CDR3 sequences, 14% to 15% of them seen only once.

Sequenced: blood. V is TRBV14 and J is TRBJ2-5; 7 nucleotides agree with TRBD1. The TCR sequence derives from a woman aged 40 to 55 with Graves' hyperthyroidism that later progressed to Graves' ophthalmopathy. CDR3: CASREGGPETQYF. CDR3 nucleotide sequence: TGTGCCAGCAGGGAAGGGGGCCCAGAGACCCAGTACTTC.